This entry concerns a single T cell receptor (beta chain). Its specificity is not known. The J segment lost 8 bases and the V segment lost 5 bases, leaving 12 bases of the junction unmatched. Germline V gene lookup returns CDR1 MDHEN and CDR2 SYDVKM. The CDR3 length is 15 residues. The data were taken from a study of Graves' ophthalmopathy and Graves' hyperthyroidism. Additional autoimmune diseases, uncontrolled infections, pregnancy or lactation disqualified patients. Clinical symptoms, serum thyroxine, TRAb, thyroid ultrasound and orbital computed tomography determined diagnosis. The study, taken as a whole, reports: Cross-validated, the 13-signature model showed 87.88%/81.08% sensitivity/specificity, and 80%/75% in the test set. Forecasting of ophthalmopathy progression by the model achieved almost 71% sensitivity and approximately 72% specificity.

Amplified TCR beta CDR3 regions were obtained using RNA transcripts as template. RT-PCR with HTBI primers came first, then second-round multiplex PCR. TCRdb processed the multiplex PCR reads anew with MiXCR; each CDR3 protein has one entry. This sample carries 200,000 to 300,000 distinct CDR3 sequences, 45% to 55% of them seen once, and the ten largest clones take roughly 45%. Sequenced input: peripheral blood. The V and J genes are TRBV28 and TRBJ1-2, with 9 bases lining up with TRBD1. The receptor comes from an adult man with Graves' ophthalmopathy. CDR3: CASSLFHRGQGGYTF. As DNA, the CDR3 is TGTGCCAGCAGTCTTTTTCACAGGGGGCAGGGAGGCTACACCTTC.